The 5 T cell receptor beta chains reported below all come from one sample, sequenced in a study of blood T cells in healthy people across ages. Primers used in a second PCR of roughly 7 to 11 cycles were a sample-barcoded 5' primer and a J-beta primer mix. In TCRdb, the 5' RACE reads were re-called with MiXCR into one record per CDR3 protein. The sample has around 870,000 distinct CDR3 sequences, 29% seen once; the top ten hold 17%. Input material: blood. The receptors shown here come from a woman aged 80 or over in good health.

This clonotype was seen a few times. The DNA of the CDR3 is TGTGCCAGCACTAGACAGGGGGGCACCGGGGAGCTGTTTTTT. Its protein is CASTRQGGTGELFF. The chain employs TRBV27 and TRBJ2-2, with 9 bases matching TRBD1. The CDR3 runs 14 residues. Unmatched junction bases numbered 4, after V lost 7 bases and J lost 4 bases. Germline V CDR1 and CDR2: MNHEY, SMNVEV (reference sequence).

This sequence joins TRBV6-5 and TRBJ2-3; the match to TRBD2 covers 12 bases. CDR1 and CDR2 (germline): MNHEY, SVGAGI. The CDR3 is made up of 14 amino acids. With V trimmed by 5 bases and J by 7 bases, 4 bases remained unmatched. CDR3 coding DNA: TGTGCCAGCAGTCCGACTAGCGGGGGCTATACGCAGTATTTT. Translating gives CASSPTSGGYTQYF.

The CDR3 bases are TGTGCCAGCAGTTGGGACACCGCTTTCCTGGATTCACCCCTCCACTTT. Encoded protein: CASSWDTAFLDSPLHF. The chain carries TRBV7-2 and TRBJ1-6; D perhaps matches TRBD1 (6 bases). CDR3 length: 16 residues. Germline V lookup: CDR1 SGHTA, CDR2 FQGNSA. V gave up 6 bases and J gave up 8 bases, with 20 bases separating them.

The V call is TRBV7-2, the J call TRBJ1-5; 8 nucleotides line up with TRBD1. The germline V gene encodes CDR1 SGHTA and CDR2 FQGNSA. This CDR3 spans 18 amino acids. Trimming at V came to 1 base and at J to 4 bases, leaving 12 bases not matched to a gene. The CDR3 DNA reads TGTGCCAGCAGCTTAGACTTACTAGGGACAGGCCTTAATCAGCCCCAGCATTTT. Its translation: CASSLDLLGTGLNQPQHF.

This clonotype was recorded a few times. This rearrangement joins TRBV12-3 or TRBV12-4 to TRBJ1-4; D gene unclear. V dropped 6 bases and J dropped 10 bases, with 15 bases sitting between them. CDR3 size: 13 residues. CDR3 amino acids: CASSQDPGGKLFF. CDR3 in DNA: TGTGCCAGCAGCCAAGACCCAGGAGGAAAACTGTTTTTT.